The table lists the clone carrying this T cell receptor beta chain with many counts. The antigen remains undetermined. V dropped 1 base and J dropped 4 bases, with 11 bases sitting between them. The CDR3 covers 14 residues. In germline, CDR1 is SGHKS, CDR2 YYEKEE (reference sequence). This sample is drawn from a study of blood T cells in healthy people across ages. General study points: The study found more naive CD4+ cells and higher diversity in long-lived than aged donors. Unsorted PBMCs blocked a conclusive comparison of naive and antigen-experienced cells.

Primed by a sample-barcoded 5' primer and a J-beta primer mix, a second PCR proceeded for 7 to 11 cycles. TCRdb recomputed calls from the 5' RACE reads with MiXCR, one row per CDR3 protein. The repertoire holds 450,000 to 700,000 distinct CDR3 sequences, roughly 29% seen once, with around 20% in the top ten. Healthy Caucasian individuals from Russia aged 6 to 90 served as donors. Isolated per sample were at least 6 million PBMCs. The chain couples TRBV5-5 to TRBJ2-5; weak D call: TRBD1 (6 bases). The TCR originated in an older woman in good health. Sequenced material: blood. CDR3 residues: CASSLLLGAETQYF. The CDR3 DNA reads as TGTGCCAGCAGCTTGTTACTGGGGGCAGAGACCCAGTACTTC.